The table lists the clone carrying this TCR beta chain with a few counts. What it recognizes is unknown. TCR beta libraries were built from RNA through three nested multiplex PCR rounds using modified ARM-PCR. TCRB-specific cDNA synthesis used roughly 0.5 ug of total RNA. Unique molecular identifiers were not described for the libraries. TCRdb used MiXCR to reprocess the multiplex PCR reads, holding one entry per CDR3 protein. The table records nearly 20,000 distinct CDR3 sequences, just under 70% of them present only once. Germline V CDR1 and CDR2: MDHEN, SYDVKM. Trimming shortened V by 6 bases and J by 8 bases, and 20 bases separated the two germline ends. The CDR3 has 15 amino acids. The sample comes from a study of tumor-infiltrating lymphocytes in glioblastoma multiforme. Study results and limitations: Only one glioblastoma patient had TCR and mutation analysis. Clone frequencies may be distorted by unequal TCR transcripts per cell.

This sequence originates from a male donor with glioblastoma. The chain combines TRBV28 with TRBJ1-5; D perhaps matches TRBD1 (6 bases). The sample taken for sequencing was peripheral blood. The CDR3 spells CASSPGGRGSKPQHF. CDR3 nucleotide sequence: TGTGCCAGCAGCCCGGGGGGGCGGGGGTCTAAGCCCCAGCATTTT.